Given below is one TCR beta chain in context. In the original processing: The authors estimated nucleated cell counts from reference gene primer amplification. The data were produced by immunoSEQ multiplex PCR, yet TCRdb's version contains in-frame clones alone and is incomplete. V and J calls and clone size are given by that table; D and trimming were obtained from the DNA. This table holds hundreds of thousands of clones, approximately 90% found once. This entry comes from a study of blood T cell repertoires in COVID-19. Trimming left V 4 bases short and J 0 bases short, with 17 bases between. Per germline, CDR1 SGHRS and CDR2 YFSETQ. The length of the CDR3 is 17 residues.

This TCR derives from a woman aged 25-40 years with active or convalescent COVID-19. Material for sequencing was peripheral blood. The rearrangement links TRBV5-1 to TRBJ1-5; no firm D call. CDR3 DNA sequence: TGCGCCAGCAGCACACCGGGTCCAACGTATAGCAATCAGCCCCAGCATTTT. As protein: CASSTPGPTYSNQPQHF.